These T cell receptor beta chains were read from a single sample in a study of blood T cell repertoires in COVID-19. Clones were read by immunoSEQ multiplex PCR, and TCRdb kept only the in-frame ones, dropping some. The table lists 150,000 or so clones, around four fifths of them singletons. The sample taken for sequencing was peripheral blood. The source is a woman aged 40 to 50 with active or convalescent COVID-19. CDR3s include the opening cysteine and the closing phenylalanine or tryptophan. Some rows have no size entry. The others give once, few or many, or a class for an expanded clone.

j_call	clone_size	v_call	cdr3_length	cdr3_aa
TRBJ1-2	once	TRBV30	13	CAWSPRGSYGYTF
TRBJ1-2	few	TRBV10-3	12	CAITPTGYGYTF
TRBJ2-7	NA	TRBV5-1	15	CASSLGQGLSYEQYF
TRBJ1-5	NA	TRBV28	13	CASSQQGDQPQHF
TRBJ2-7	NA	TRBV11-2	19	CASSSRPGNPGQLFYEQYF
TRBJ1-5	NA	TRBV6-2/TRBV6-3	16	CASSYTGGTGGQPQHF
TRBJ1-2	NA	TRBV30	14	CAWATGTGAYGYTF
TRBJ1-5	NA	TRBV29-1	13	CSVGSGPGQPQHF
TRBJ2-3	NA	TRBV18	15	CASSSLLAGTDTQYF
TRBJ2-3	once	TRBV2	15	CASRIGGASTDTQYF
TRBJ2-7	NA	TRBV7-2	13	CASSETSGTRVYF
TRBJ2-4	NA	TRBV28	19	CASSLLASGRAGVKNIQYF
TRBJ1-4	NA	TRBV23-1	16	CASSQGTGGTNEKLFF
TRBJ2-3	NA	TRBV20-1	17	CSASPPSGGRFTDTQYF
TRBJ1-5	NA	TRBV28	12	CASSFRDQPQHF
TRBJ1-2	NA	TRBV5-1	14	CASTVQGADYGYTF
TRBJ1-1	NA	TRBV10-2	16	CASSEIGADLNTEAFF
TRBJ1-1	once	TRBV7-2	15	CASSLSTGMNTEAFF
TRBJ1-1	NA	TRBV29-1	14	CSVEAQGAYTEAFF
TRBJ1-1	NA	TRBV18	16	CASSQTGHARTTEAFF
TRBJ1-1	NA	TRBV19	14	CASRFSGRNTEAFF
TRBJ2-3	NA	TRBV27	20	CASSLQVRDRERTFTDTQYF
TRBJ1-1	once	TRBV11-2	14	CASSLWARGTEAFF
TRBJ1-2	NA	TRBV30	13	CAWSYESGQRYTF
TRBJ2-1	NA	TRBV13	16	CASSTRTGGITNEQFF
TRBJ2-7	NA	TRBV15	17	CATSRDRGQGPRYEQYF
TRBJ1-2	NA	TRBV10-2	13	CASRAQANYGYTF
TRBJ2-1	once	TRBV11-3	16	CASSLGGRGVGNEQFF
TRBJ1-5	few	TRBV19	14	CASSIGTGNQPQHF
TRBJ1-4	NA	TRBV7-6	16	CASSLGTGGFYEKLFF
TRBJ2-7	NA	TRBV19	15	CASSGDGTGENEQYF
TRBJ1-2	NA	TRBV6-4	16	CASSDRKGPLNYGYTF
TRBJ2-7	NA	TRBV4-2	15	CASSQDPAGAYEQYF
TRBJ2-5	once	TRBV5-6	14	CARSGQNLQETQYF
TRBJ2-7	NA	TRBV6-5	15	CASSFRFGDSYEQYF
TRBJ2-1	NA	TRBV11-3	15	CASSLGVHSTDEQFF
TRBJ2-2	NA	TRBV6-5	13	CASSSGATGELFF
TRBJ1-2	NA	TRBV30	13	CAWGFDSFNGYTF
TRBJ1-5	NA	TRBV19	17	CASSIGGVGRSNQPQHF
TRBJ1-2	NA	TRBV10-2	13	CASSDRTGVGYTF
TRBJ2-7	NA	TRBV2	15	CASRRTGSSRYEQYF
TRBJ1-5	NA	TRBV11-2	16	CASSRQSALGNQPQHF
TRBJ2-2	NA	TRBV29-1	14	CSAGLTGNTGELFF
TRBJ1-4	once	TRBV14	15	CASSRSGTVYEKLFF
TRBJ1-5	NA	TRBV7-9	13	CASSLAPGGTQHF
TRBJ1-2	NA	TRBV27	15	CASSDGTDANYGYTF
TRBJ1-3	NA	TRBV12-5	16	CASGLWTGVSGNTIYF
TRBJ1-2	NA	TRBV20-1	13	CSASTTGGYGYTF
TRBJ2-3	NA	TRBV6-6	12	CASRSYTDTQYF
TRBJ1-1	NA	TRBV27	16	CASSLSGRRMNTEAFF
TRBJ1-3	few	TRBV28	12	CGARGTWNTIYF
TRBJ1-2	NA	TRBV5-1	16	CASSSPRPTGNYGYTF
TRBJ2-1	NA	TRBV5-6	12	CASSLGRDEQFF
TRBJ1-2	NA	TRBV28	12	CASSFLNYGYTF
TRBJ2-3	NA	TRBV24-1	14	CATAASGSYDTQYF
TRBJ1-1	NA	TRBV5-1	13	CASSAQENTEAFF
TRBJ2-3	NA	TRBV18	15	CASSYSGISTDTQYF